This T cell receptor beta chain was recovered during a study of blood T cell repertoires in COVID-19. Produced via immunoSEQ multiplex PCR; TCRdb's table is partial and in-frame only. The table records some 250,000 clones, roughly nine tenths of them present only once. The CDR3 runs 16 residues. Germline-derived CDR1 and CDR2 are LNHDA and SQIVND (reference sequence). The trim removed 5 bases at V and 6 bases at J, leaving 9 bases unmatched. This clonotype was sampled from a man aged 55 to 70 with acute or convalescent COVID-19. Sequencing was done on a sample of peripheral blood. The chain recombines TRBV19 with TRBJ2-3; 12 positions agree with TRBD2. The CDR3 region has the DNA TGTGCCAGTAGTGCCCGACTAGCGGGAGAGACGGATACGCAGTATTTT. Amino acids: CASSARLAGETDTQYF.